This T cell receptor (beta chain) originates from a study of blood T cell repertoires in COVID-19. The method was immunoSEQ multiplex PCR; TCRdb's version includes in-frame clones alone and lacks a portion of them. Of approximately 300,000 clones in the sample, around 86% were seen once. Living in about two dozen US areas, the participants were between roughly 18 and 95 years of age. Looked up from germline, CDR1 is LNHDA and CDR2 is SQIVND (reference sequence). V shed 6 bases and J 5 bases; nucleotides not matched to a gene: 4. The CDR3 contains 12 residues. This TCR was recovered from a young man who had recovered from COVID-19. The material sequenced was PBMCs or T cells enriched from blood (not recorded which). V is TRBV19 and J is TRBJ2-7, with 7 bases lining up with TRBD1. CDR3: CASSNRGHEQYF. As DNA, the CDR3 is TGTGCCAGTAGCAACAGGGGTCACGAGCAGTACTTC. Combining the CDR3 with reference TRBV19 and TRBJ2-7 gives the whole variable domain DGGITQSPKYLFRKEGQNVTLSCEQNLNHDAMYWYRQDPGQGLRLIYYSQIVNDFQKGDIAEGYSVSREKKESFPLTVTSAQKNPTAFYLCASSNRGHEQYFGPGTRLTVT.